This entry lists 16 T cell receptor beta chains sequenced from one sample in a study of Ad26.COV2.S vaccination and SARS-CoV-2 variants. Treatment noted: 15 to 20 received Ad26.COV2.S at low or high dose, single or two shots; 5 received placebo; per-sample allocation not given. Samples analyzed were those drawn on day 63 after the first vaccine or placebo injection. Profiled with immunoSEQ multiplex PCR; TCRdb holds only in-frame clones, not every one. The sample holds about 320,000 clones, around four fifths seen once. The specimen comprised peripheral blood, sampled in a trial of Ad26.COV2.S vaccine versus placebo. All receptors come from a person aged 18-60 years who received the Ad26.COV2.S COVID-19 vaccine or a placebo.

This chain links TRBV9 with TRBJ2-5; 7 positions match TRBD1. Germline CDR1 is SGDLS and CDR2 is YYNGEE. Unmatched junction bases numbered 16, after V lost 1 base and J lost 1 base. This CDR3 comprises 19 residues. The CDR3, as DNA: TGTGCCAGCAGCGTATATGGGGGCCTGGCTCCAGGGGGCCAAGAGACCCAGTACTTC. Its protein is CASSVYGGLAPGGQETQYF. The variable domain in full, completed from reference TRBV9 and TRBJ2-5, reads DSGVTQTPKHLITATGQRVTLRCSPRSGDLSVYWYQQSLDQGLQFLIQYYNGEERAKGNILERFSAQQFPDLHSELNLSSLELGDSALYFCASSVYGGLAPGGQETQYFGPGTRLLVL.

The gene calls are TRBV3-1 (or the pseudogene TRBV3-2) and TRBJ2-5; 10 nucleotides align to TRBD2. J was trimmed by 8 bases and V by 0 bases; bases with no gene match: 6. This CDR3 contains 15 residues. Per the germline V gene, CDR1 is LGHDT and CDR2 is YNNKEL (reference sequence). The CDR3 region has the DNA TGTGCCAGCAGCCAAGATTGGGCTAGCGGGGGTACCCAGTACTTC. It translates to CASSQDWASGGTQYF.

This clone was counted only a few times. Written as DNA, the CDR3 is TGTGCCAGCAGTTACGACAGGGATCCGTCCTACGAGCAGTACTTC. The encoded protein is CASSYDRDPSYEQYF. The V and J genes are TRBV6-5 and TRBJ2-7; 7 bases fit TRBD1. V lost 2 bases to trimming and J lost 1 base; unmatched junction nucleotides: 5. The CDR3 is made up of 15 amino acids. Germline loops: CDR1 MNHEY, CDR2 SVGAGI.

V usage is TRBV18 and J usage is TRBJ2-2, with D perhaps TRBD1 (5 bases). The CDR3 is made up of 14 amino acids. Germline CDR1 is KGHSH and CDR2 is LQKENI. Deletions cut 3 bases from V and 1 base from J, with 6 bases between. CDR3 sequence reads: CASSPDRNTGELFF. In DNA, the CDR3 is TGTGCCAGCTCACCTGACAGGAACACCGGGGAGCTGTTTTTT. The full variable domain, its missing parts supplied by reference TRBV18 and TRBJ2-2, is NAGVMQNPRHLVRRRGQEARLRCSPMKGHSHVYWYRQLPEEGLKFMVYLQKENIIDESGMPKERFSAEFPKEGPSILRIQQVVRGDSAAYFCASSPDRNTGELFFGEGSRLTVL.

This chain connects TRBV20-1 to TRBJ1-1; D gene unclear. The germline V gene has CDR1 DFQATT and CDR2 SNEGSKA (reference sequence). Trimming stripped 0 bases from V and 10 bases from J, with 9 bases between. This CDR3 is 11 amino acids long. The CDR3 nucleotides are TGCAGTGCTAGAGATAGAGGGCCAGCTTTCTTT. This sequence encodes CSARDRGPAFF.

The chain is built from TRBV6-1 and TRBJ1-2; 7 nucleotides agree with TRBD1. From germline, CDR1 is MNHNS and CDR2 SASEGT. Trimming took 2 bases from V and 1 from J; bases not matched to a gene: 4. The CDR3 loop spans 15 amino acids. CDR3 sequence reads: CASSERGPYNYGYTF. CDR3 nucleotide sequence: TGTGCCAGCAGTGAAAGGGGGCCCTATAACTATGGCTACACCTTC.

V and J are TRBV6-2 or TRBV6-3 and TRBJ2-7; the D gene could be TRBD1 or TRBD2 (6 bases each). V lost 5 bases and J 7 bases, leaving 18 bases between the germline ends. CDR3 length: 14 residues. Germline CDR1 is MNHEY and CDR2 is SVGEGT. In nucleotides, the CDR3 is TGTGCCAGCAGTAGGGGGGTGACCGCTGGGGAGCAGTACTTC. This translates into CASSRGVTAGEQYF.

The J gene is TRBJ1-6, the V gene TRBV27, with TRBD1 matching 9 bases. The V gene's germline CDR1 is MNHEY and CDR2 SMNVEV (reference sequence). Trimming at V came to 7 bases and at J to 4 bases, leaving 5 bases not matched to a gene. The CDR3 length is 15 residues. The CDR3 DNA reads TGTGCCAGCACCAATGACAGGGGGTATAATTCACCCCTCCACTTT. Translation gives CASTNDRGYNSPLHF.

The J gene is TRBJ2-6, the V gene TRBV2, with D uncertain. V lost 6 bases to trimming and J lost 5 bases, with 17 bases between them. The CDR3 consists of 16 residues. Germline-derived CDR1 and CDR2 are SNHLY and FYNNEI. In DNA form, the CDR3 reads TGTGCCAGCAGCGTTCGTATATTAGTGAGGGCCAACGTCCTGACTTTC. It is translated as CASSVRILVRANVLTF.

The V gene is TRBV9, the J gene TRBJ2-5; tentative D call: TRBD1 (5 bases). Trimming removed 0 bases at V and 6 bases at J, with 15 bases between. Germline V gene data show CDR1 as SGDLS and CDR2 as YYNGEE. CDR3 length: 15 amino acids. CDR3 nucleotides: TGTGCCAGCAGCGTAGGAAACAGGCAGGGCCAGACCCAGTACTTC. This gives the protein CASSVGNRQGQTQYF.

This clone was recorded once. The CDR3 sequence: CSVGTGPGPQHF. The CDR3 region has the DNA TGCAGCGTCGGGACAGGCCCGGGGCCCCAGCATTTT. The V call is TRBV29-1, the J call TRBJ1-5; 8 bases agree with TRBD1. Germline V gene data show CDR1 as SQVTM and CDR2 as ANQGSEA. The CDR3 spans 12 residues. V trimming: 6 bases; J trimming: 9 bases; junction bases outside the gene matches: 7.

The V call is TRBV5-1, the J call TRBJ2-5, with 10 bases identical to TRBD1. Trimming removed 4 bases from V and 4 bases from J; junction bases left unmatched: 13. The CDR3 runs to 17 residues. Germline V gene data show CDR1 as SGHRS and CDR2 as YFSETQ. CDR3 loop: CASSLEPGTGDSETQYF. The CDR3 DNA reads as TGCGCCAGCAGCCTGGAACCCGGGACAGGGGATTCAGAGACCCAGTACTTC.

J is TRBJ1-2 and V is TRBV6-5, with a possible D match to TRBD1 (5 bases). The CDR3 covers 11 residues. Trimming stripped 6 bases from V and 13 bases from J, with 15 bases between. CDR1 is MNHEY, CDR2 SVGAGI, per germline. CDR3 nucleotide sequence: TGTGCCAGCAGGGGAGTAGCAGGGTTCACCTTC. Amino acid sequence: CASRGVAGFTF.

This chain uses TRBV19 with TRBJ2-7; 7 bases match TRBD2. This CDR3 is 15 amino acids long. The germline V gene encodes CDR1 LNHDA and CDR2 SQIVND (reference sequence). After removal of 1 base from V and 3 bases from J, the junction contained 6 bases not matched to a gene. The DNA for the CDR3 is TGTGCCAGTAGTATAGGGACCGGGACTATCTACGAGCAGTACTTC. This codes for CASSIGTGTIYEQYF.

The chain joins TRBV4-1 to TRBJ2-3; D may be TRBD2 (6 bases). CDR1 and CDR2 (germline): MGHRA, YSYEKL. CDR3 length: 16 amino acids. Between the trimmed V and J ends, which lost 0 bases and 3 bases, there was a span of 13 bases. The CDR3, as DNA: TGCGCCAGCAGCCAAGAAAAGGTGCGGGGAACAGATACGCAGTATTTT. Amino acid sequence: CASSQEKVRGTDTQYF.

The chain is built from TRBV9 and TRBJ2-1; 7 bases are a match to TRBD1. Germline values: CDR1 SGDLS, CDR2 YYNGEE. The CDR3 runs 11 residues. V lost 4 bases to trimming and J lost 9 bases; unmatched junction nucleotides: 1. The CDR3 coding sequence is TGTGCCAGCAGCACAGGGGTTGAGCAGTTCTTC. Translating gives CASSTGVEQFF.